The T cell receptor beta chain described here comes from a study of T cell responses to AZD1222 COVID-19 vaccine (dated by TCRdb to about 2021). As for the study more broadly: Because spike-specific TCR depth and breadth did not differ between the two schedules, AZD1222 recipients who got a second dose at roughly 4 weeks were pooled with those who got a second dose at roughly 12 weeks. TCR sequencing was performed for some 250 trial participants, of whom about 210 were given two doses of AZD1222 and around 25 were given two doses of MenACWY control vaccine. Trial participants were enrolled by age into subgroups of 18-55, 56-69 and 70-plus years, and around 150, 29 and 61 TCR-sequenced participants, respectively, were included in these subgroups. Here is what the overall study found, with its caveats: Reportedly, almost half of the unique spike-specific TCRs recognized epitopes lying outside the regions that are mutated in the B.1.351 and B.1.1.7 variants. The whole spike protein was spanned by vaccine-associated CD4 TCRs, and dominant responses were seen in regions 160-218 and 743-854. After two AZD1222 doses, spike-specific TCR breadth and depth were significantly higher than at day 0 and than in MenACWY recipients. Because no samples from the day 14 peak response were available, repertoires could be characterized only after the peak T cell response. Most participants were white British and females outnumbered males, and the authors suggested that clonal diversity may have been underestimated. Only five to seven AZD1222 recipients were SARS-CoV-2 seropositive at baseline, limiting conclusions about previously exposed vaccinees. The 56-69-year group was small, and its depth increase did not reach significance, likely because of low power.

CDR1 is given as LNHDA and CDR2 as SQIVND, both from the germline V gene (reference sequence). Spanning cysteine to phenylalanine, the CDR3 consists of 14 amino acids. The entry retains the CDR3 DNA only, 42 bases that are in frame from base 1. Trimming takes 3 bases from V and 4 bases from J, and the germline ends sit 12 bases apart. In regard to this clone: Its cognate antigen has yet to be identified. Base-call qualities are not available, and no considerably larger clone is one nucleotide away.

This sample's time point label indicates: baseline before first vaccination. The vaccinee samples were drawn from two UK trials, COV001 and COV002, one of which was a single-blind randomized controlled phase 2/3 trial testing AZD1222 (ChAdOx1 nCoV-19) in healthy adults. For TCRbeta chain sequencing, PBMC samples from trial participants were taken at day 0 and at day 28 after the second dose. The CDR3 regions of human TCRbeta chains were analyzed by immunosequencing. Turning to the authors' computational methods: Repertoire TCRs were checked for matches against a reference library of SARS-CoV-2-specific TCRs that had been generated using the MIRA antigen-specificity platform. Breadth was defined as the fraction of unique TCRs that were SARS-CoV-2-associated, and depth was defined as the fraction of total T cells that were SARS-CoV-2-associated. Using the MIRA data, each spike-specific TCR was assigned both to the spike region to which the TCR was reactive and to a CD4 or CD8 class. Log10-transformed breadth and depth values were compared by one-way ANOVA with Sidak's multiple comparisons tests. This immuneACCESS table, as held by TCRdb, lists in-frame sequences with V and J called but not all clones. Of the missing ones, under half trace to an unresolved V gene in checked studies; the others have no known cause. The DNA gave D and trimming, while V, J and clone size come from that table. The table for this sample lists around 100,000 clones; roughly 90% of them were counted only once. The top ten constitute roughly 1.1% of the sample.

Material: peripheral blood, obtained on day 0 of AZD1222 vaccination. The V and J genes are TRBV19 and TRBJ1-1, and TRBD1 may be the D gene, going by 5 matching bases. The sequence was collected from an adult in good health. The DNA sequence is TGTGCCAGTAGTATTCAGGGTCAGGGCACTGAAGCTTTCTTT. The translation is CASSIQGQGTEAFF.